This T cell receptor (beta chain) was retrieved from a study of metastatic and nonmetastatic thyroid tumors. TCRdb reanalyzed the PCR reads with MiXCR. The sample has some 86,000 clones; about 12% are singletons. The entire patient cohort was treatment-naive prior to thyroid surgery. The CDR3 covers 14 residues. CDR1 is SNHLY, CDR2 FYNNEI, per germline. Trimming took 7 bases from V and 6 from J, leaving 18 bases between them. This clone was picked up many times. This chain joins TRBV2 and TRBJ1-2; D remains unclear. The receptor was derived from a female donor with papillary thyroid cancer or a benign thyroid nodule (not recorded which). Some clones in this sample may be carry-over from other donors' samples. The sample consisted of tumor tissue. The CDR3 sequence: CASTVLSGNDGYTF. The CDR3 DNA sequence: TGTGCCAGCACCGTACTTAGCGGTAATGATGGCTACACCTTC. Full variable domain (rest looked up from reference TRBV2 and TRBJ1-2): EPEVTQTPSHQVTQMGQEVILRCVPISNHLYFYWYRQILGQKVEFLVSFYNNEISEKSEIFDDQFSVERPDGSNFTLKIRSTKLEDSAMYFCASTVLSGNDGYTFGSGTRLTVV.